These T cell receptor beta chains were read from a single sample in a study of blood T cell repertoires in COVID-19. TCRdb keeps only in-frame clones here, not all; method: immunoSEQ multiplex PCR. The data hold 240,000 or so clones, with around nine tenths observed a single time. The sample taken for sequencing was peripheral blood. The receptors here all came from a woman in her 70s with active or convalescent COVID-19. Both conserved end residues are part of each CDR3. A D gene is named only where the DNA matches it firmly. Rows give clone size only sometimes, using once, few, many, or a class for an expanded clone.

clone_size | d_call | j_call | v_call | cdr3_nt | cdr3_aa
NA | TRBD1 | TRBJ1-6 | TRBV28 | TGTGCCAGCAAAAAGGGGGCGATTAATTCACCCCTCCACTTT | CASKKGAINSPLHF
NA | TRBD1 | TRBJ2-7 | TRBV27 | TGTGCCAGCAGTTTACGGGCGACAGGGGGCTACGAGCAGTACTTC | CASSLRATGGYEQYF
NA | NA | TRBJ2-2 | TRBV6-6 | TGTGCCAGCAGCCAACAGGGCGGGCTTACCGGGGAGCTGTTTTTT | CASSQQGGLTGELFF
few | TRBD1 | TRBJ1-6 | TRBV2 | TGTGCCAGCGGGGGACAGGGAAATTCACCCCTCCACTTT | CASGGQGNSPLHF
NA | NA | TRBJ1-6 | TRBV2 | TGTGCCAGCAGTGTTCAGGGTCGGGATTCACCCCTCCACTTT | CASSVQGRDSPLHF
NA | NA | TRBJ1-1 | TRBV5-1 | TGCGCCAGCAGCTTTAGGGCTACGAGGGACACTGAAGCTTTCTTT | CASSFRATRDTEAFF
NA | NA | TRBJ1-6 | TRBV24-1 | TGTGCCACCGCGTTGTGGGCTTTACGTTCACCCCTCCACTTT | CATALWALRSPLHF
NA | NA | TRBJ2-1 | TRBV5-4 | TGTGCCAGCAGCTCTGTTACCGGAGGATACAATGAGCAGTTCTTC | CASSSVTGGYNEQFF
NA | TRBD1 | TRBJ2-2 | TRBV18 | TGTGCCAGCTCACCCCCCCAGACAGGGGTTGGTTCCGGGGAGCTGTTTTTT | CASSPPQTGVGSGELFF
once | NA | TRBJ1-4 | TRBV12-3/TRBV12-4 | TGTGCCAGCAGTCTCCGGGTTAATGAAAAACTGTTTTTT | CASSLRVNEKLFF
NA | TRBD1 | TRBJ1-1 | TRBV23-1 | TGCGCCAGCAGTTTCCCGGGGCACAGGGGGGTAACTGAAGCTTTCTTT | CASSFPGHRGVTEAFF
NA | NA | TRBJ1-4 | TRBV7-9 | TGTGCCAGCGCAGTCCAGGGCCCAGAAAAACTGTTTTTT | CASAVQGPEKLFF
few | NA | TRBJ1-2 | TRBV6-5 | TGTGCCAGCAGTTACTCTGGGGGGTCCAACTATGGCTACACCTTC | CASSYSGGSNYGYTF
NA | NA | TRBJ1-5 | TRBV18 | TGTGCCAGCTCACCCCAGGATGGTCAGCCCCAGCATTTT | CASSPQDGQPQHF
NA | TRBD2 | TRBJ2-1 | TRBV5-4 | TGTGCCAGCAGTCCTGATAGGACTAGCGGGGGCCTCGGACATGAGCAGTTCTTC | CASSPDRTSGGLGHEQFF
NA | NA | TRBJ1-4 | TRBV6-2/TRBV6-3 | TGTGCCAGCAGTTACCTCGAGTATGAAAAACTGTTTTTT | CASSYLEYEKLFF
once | NA | TRBJ1-4 | TRBV21-1 | TGTGCCAGCAGCGGAGAACAGGGGACAGAAAATGAAAAACTGTTTTTT | CASSGEQGTENEKLFF
once | TRBD1 | TRBJ2-7 | TRBV18 | TGTGCCAGCTCACGAGGACAGGGGGTCTACGAGCAGTACTTC | CASSRGQGVYEQYF
NA | NA | TRBJ1-2 | TRBV11-3 | TGTGCCAGCAGCCGTACAGACGGGGATGGCTACACCTTC | CASSRTDGDGYTF
NA | NA | TRBJ1-1 | TRBV7-3 | TGTGCCAGCAGCTGGACAGTCAACACTGAAGCTTTCTTT | CASSWTVNTEAFF
NA | NA | TRBJ1-2 | TRBV19 | TGTGCCAGTAGTTCCCTGGAGACGTATGGCTACACCTTC | CASSSLETYGYTF
NA | TRBD1 | TRBJ2-1 | TRBV10-3 | TGTGCCATCAGTGGCAAGACAGGGATTGATGAGCAGTTCTTC | CAISGKTGIDEQFF
NA | NA | TRBJ1-3 | TRBV2 | TGTGCCAGCAGGGTAGCTGGAAACACCATATATTTT | CASRVAGNTIYF
NA | NA | TRBJ1-6 | TRBV12-3/TRBV12-4 | TGTGCCAGCAGTTGGGGGGGATCACCCCTCCACTTT | CASSWGGSPLHF
few | TRBD2 | TRBJ2-7 | TRBV29-1 | TGCAGCGTTGAAGCCTCGGGAGGGGGCTACGAGCAGTACTTC | CSVEASGGGYEQYF
NA | NA | TRBJ1-1 | TRBV5-1 | TGCGCCAGCAGCATAGACAGTGACACTGAAGCTTTCTTT | CASSIDSDTEAFF
NA | NA | TRBJ1-1 | TRBV5-1 | TGCGCCAGCAGCTTGGGTAAGGAGGCGGCTGAAGCTTTCTTT | CASSLGKEAAEAFF
once | NA | TRBJ1-1 | TRBV2 | TGTGCCAGCAGTTTACAGGGGAACACTGAAGCTTTCTTT | CASSLQGNTEAFF
NA | NA | TRBJ2-7 | TRBV2 | TGTGCCAGCAATCAGGTGGTAGGATACGAGCAGTACTTC | CASNQVVGYEQYF